This is a list of T cell receptor beta chains from one sample in a study of blood T cell repertoires in COVID-19. Sequencing was performed with immunoSEQ multiplex PCR; in TCRdb, only in-frame clones are kept and a portion is missing. There are 56,000 or so clones in the sample; about 90% occur only once, and under 20% lies in the top ten. Input material: peripheral blood. The receptor set was obtained from a woman older than 75 with active COVID-19. Both conserved end residues are part of each CDR3. The D gene is left open where the match is weak. Rows give clone size only sometimes, using once, few, many, or a class for an expanded clone.

v_call	d_call	clone_size	j_call	cdr3_nt	cdr3_aa
TRBV11-2	TRBD1	NA	TRBJ2-7	TGTGCCAGCAGCTTAGAATCCCAGGGGGCATTGAAAGAGCAGTACTTC	CASSLESQGALKEQYF
TRBV5-1	TRBD1	NA	TRBJ2-7	TGCGCCAGCAGCTTGGCAAGGACAGGGTCCTACGAGCAGTACTTC	CASSLARTGSYEQYF
TRBV12-3/TRBV12-4	TRBD1	few	TRBJ1-2	TGTGCCAGCAGTGACAGGGGGCTAGGCTACACCTTC	CASSDRGLGYTF
TRBV5-4	TRBD1	NA	TRBJ1-3	TGTGCCAGCAGCAATTATCAGGGGGCGCGAATTGGAAACACCATATATTTT	CASSNYQGARIGNTIYF
TRBV7-2	TRBD1	NA	TRBJ2-7	TGTGCCAGCAGTTACAGACAGGGGACCTACGAGCAGTACTTC	CASSYRQGTYEQYF
TRBV19	NA	NA	TRBJ2-5	TGTGCCAGTAGTAAGGGGTTGACACCGAACCAAGAGACCCAGTACTTC	CASSKGLTPNQETQYF
TRBV7-9	NA	NA	TRBJ2-3	TGTGCCAGCAGCTTAGCGTGGGAGGACACCAAGGCAGATACGCAGTATTTT	CASSLAWEDTKADTQYF
TRBV11-1	NA	NA	TRBJ2-5	TGTGCCAGCAGCTTAAGGAGAGAAGAGACCCAGTACTTC	CASSLRREETQYF
TRBV24-1	TRBD1	NA	TRBJ2-3	TGTGCCACCAGTGAATCCGGGACAGGGGGCACAGATACGCAGTATTTT	CATSESGTGGTDTQYF
TRBV24-1	TRBD1	NA	TRBJ1-1	TGTGCCACCAGTGATTCGAGGAGCGACAGGGCTGAAGCTTTCTTT	CATSDSRSDRAEAFF
TRBV12-3/TRBV12-4	NA	NA	TRBJ1-1	TGTGCCAGCAGTCTAACCGGGTCTGAAGCTTTCTTT	CASSLTGSEAFF
TRBV2	NA	NA	TRBJ2-7	TGTGCCAGCACCCGAGGGGGTAATATCTACGAGCAGTACTTC	CASTRGGNIYEQYF
TRBV5-1	NA	NA	TRBJ2-1	TGCGCCAGCAGCTTGGGGGGGCTTAATCACAATGAGCAGTTCTTC	CASSLGGLNHNEQFF
TRBV5-6	TRBD1	once	TRBJ2-7	TGTGCCAGCAGCTTAAGGGACAGGGAGGGGGAGCAGTACTTC	CASSLRDREGEQYF
TRBV6-6	NA	NA	TRBJ1-2	TGTGCCAGCAGCCCCGACTTCTATGGCTACACCTTC	CASSPDFYGYTF
TRBV27	TRBD1	once	TRBJ1-2	TGTGCCAGCTGCTTGACAGGGGGCCAAAACTATGGCTACACCTTC	CASCLTGGQNYGYTF
TRBV7-9	NA	few	TRBJ1-4	TGTGCCAGCAGCTTCCGGGGGGAAGAAAAACTGTTTTTT	CASSFRGEEKLFF
TRBV27	TRBD2	NA	TRBJ2-5	TGTGCCAGCAGTTCCCAGAACGGGGGGGTAGAGACCCAGTACTTC	CASSSQNGGVETQYF
TRBV28	TRBD1	NA	TRBJ1-3	TGTGCCAGCAGCGGGACAGGGTCTGGAAACACCATATATTTT	CASSGTGSGNTIYF
TRBV6-5	TRBD2	once	TRBJ2-1	TGTGCCAGCAGTTTGGCCGGGACTAGCTCCTACAATGAGCAGTTCTTC	CASSLAGTSSYNEQFF
TRBV11-2	NA	once	TRBJ1-4	TGTGCCAGCAGCCGAGGGGGTAATTTTAATGAAAAACTGTTTTTT	CASSRGGNFNEKLFF
TRBV9	NA	NA	TRBJ2-3	TGTGCCAGCAGCGTAGCGGATACGCAGTATTTT	CASSVADTQYF
TRBV27	TRBD1	NA	TRBJ1-2	TGTGCCAGCAGTTTAGACAGGGTTGGCTACACCTTC	CASSLDRVGYTF
TRBV28	NA	NA	TRBJ2-2	TGTGCCAGCAGTCGGCTGGGGGACATAGTCTCTTGGGAGCTGTTTTTT	CASSRLGDIVSWELFF
TRBV2	NA	NA	TRBJ2-5	TGTGCCAGCAGTGAACTCGCGTGGGAGACCCAGTACTTC	CASSELAWETQYF